This TCR beta chain was retrieved from a study of OX40 agonist ivuxolimab in advanced cancers. Study at large: Participants, 82.7% male, averaged about 56 years of age, ranging from about 20 to 80. In three patients, partial responses were observed, one with hepatocellular carcinoma and two with cutaneous melanoma.

Here immunoSEQ multiplex PCR was the method, and the copy in TCRdb shows in-frame clones only, minus some. The sample yields 70,000 to 85,000 clones, approximately 95% seen once. Study outcomes and limitations: Near-lowest levels of clonal expansion characterized partial responders at 0.1-3.0 mg/kg. In the 0.1 to 3.0 mg/kg range, CD4+ and CD8+ blood T cells had expanded clonally by week 6.

CDR1 SGHNT and CDR2 YENEEA come from the germline V gene. Trimming stripped 8 bases from V and 1 base from J, with 11 bases between. CDR3 length equals 13 residues. To note about this clone: Its specificity is not known.

The sequences come from CD4+ or CD8+ T cells sorted from blood, collected in a trial of the OX40 agonist ivuxolimab. The chain has TRBV11-3 and TRBJ1-2; D call uncertain. The TCR comes from an adult with an advanced solid tumor such as melanoma, head and neck, liver or kidney cancer. CDR3 in amino acids: CASGVMDNYGYTF. The CDR3 DNA follows: TGTGCCAGCGGGGTTATGGATAACTATGGCTACACCTTC.